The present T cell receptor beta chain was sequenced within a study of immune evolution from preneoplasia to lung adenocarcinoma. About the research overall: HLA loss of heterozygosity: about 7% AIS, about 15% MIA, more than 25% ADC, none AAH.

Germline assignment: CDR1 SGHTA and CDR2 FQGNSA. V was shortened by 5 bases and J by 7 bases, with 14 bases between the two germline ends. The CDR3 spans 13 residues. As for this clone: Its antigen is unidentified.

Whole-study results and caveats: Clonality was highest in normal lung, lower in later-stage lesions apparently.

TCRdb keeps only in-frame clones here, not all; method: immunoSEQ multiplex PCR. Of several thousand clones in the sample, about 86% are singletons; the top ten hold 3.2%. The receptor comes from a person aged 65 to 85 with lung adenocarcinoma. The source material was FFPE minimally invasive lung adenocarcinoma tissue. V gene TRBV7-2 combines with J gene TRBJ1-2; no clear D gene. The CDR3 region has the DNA TGTGCCAGCAGCGAACAACTGTTAAGTGGCTACACCTTC. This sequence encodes CASSEQLLSGYTF.